Shown below are 5 T cell receptor beta chains from a single sample sequenced in a study of molecular identifiers for immune sequencing clone quantification. TCRdb reprocessed the PCR reads via MiXCR and lists one record per CDR3 protein. The profile covers about 640,000 distinct CDR3 sequences, with about 20% appearing a single time and 0.75% to 0.95% taken by the ten largest. Sequenced sample: naive CD8+ T cells from blood, with Jurkat cell RNA spiked in. Subset defined: FACS-sorted CD8+CD4-CCR7+CD45RA+ naive T cells. These receptor sequences come from a human donor in good health. Some libraries in this study had Jurkat cell RNA spiked in.

This clonotype was seen a single time. The chain carries TRBV28 and TRBJ2-7, with D hard to call. The CDR3 spans 13 residues. In germline, CDR1 is MDHEN, CDR2 SYDVKM. V lost 2 bases, J lost 3 bases, and 8 bases lay in between. This chain's CDR3 is CASSLAVDYEQYF. CDR3 sequence (DNA): TGTGCCAGCAGTTTAGCTGTCGACTACGAGCAGTACTTC.

This clonotype has a count of ten or more. This rearrangement joins TRBV6-2 or TRBV6-3 to TRBJ2-7, with D tentatively TRBD2 (5 bases). Trimming removed 2 bases from V and 2 bases from J, with 7 bases in between. Germline V gene lookup returns CDR1 MNHEY and CDR2 SVGEGT. The CDR3 runs to 13 residues. CDR3 residues: CASSYGRAYEQYF. CDR3 nucleotides: TGTGCCAGCAGTTACGGGCGGGCCTACGAGCAGTACTTC.

This clonotype has just one count. This may be a read error, as it is one base from a much larger clone. The CDR3 sequence is CASSLDVGNTEAFF. Here the CDR3 DNA reads TGTGCCAGCAGCTTAGATGTGGGGAACACTGAAGCTTTCTTT. V and J are TRBV11-2 and TRBJ1-1; D uncertain. Germline values: CDR1 SGHAT, CDR2 FQNNGV. The CDR3 is 14 amino acids. Trimming took off 0 bases at V and 1 base at J, with 6 bases between the two ends.

This chain uses TRBV29-1 with TRBJ2-7; 10 nucleotides line up with TRBD2. The CDR3 has 15 amino acids. Germline-derived CDR1 and CDR2 are SQVTM and ANQGSEA. V gave up 1 base and J gave up 2 bases; unmatched junction bases: 5. The CDR3 region is CSVEGTSGIPYEQYF. In DNA form, the CDR3 reads TGCAGCGTTGAAGGGACTAGCGGTATCCCCTACGAGCAGTACTTC.

This clonotype was picked up a small number of times. This chain links TRBV6-2 or TRBV6-3 with TRBJ2-7; 8 bases fit TRBD1. CDR1 and CDR2 (germline): MNHEY, SVGEGT. The CDR3 runs 14 residues. V trimming: 7 bases; J trimming: 0 bases; junction bases outside the gene matches: 5. CDR3: CASNGQGSSYEQYF. The CDR3 nucleotides read TGTGCCAGCAACGGACAGGGCAGCTCCTACGAGCAGTACTTC.